The 16 T cell receptor beta chains given below trace back to one sample, sequenced in a study of T cells in Graves' hyperthyroidism and ophthalmopathy. The source material, RNA transcripts, was used to amplify TCR beta CDR3 regions. The TCR CDR3 first-round RT-PCR relied on the HTBI primer set. One entry per CDR3 protein, called by TCRdb with MiXCR from the multiplex PCR reads. The sample carries about 640,000 distinct CDR3 sequences, roughly 20% recorded once. The sequenced material came from blood. The receptor source for this set is a man aged 25-45 years with Graves' ophthalmopathy.

This clonotype was detected a few times. V and J are TRBV20-1 and TRBJ2-7; TRBD2 matches 11 bases. CDR3 size: 16 residues. V trimming: 3 bases; J trimming: 2 bases; junction bases outside the gene matches: 9. Germline CDR1 and CDR2: DFQATT and SNEGSKA (reference sequence). The CDR3 coding sequence is TGCAGTGCTAGTTCCTGGACTAGCGGGCTCCCCTACGAGCAGTACTTC. Protein sequence: CSASSWTSGLPYEQYF.

The sample holds many counts of this clonotype. The chain combines TRBV7-2 with TRBJ2-5; 15 bases align to TRBD2. CDR1 SGHTA and CDR2 FQGNSA come from the germline V gene. CDR3 size: 15 residues. J gave up 4 bases and V 4 bases, and 1 base lay outside the gene matches. This chain's CDR3 is CASSSGLAGGETQYF. The CDR3 nucleotides are TGTGCCAGCAGCTCGGGACTAGCGGGGGGAGAGACCCAGTACTTC.

J is TRBJ2-7 and V is TRBV14; tentatively, D is TRBD1 or TRBD2 (5 bases each). CDR1 is SGHDN and CDR2 is FVKESK in the germline V gene. This CDR3 has 17 residues. The V gene lost 0 bases and the J gene lost 6 bases, with 21 bases spanning the gap. The CDR3: CASSQDPEGKPPREQYF. The CDR3 nucleotides are TGTGCCAGCAGCCAAGATCCCGAGGGGAAACCTCCTCGCGAGCAGTACTTC.

At least ten counts were recorded for this clonotype. The J gene is TRBJ2-7, the V gene TRBV13, with D uncertain. Trimming pared 2 bases from V and 0 bases from J, leaving 2 bases between. The length of the CDR3 is 12 residues. Per the germline V gene, CDR1 is PRHDT and CDR2 is FYEKMQ (reference sequence). This CDR3 is CASSLHSYEQYF. CDR3 in DNA: TGTGCCAGCAGCTTACACTCCTACGAGCAGTACTTC.

This clonotype has a handful of counts. The chain joins TRBV20-1 to TRBJ2-2; 9 positions agree with TRBD2. V dropped 4 bases and J dropped 5; count of bases not matched to a gene: 8. Germline V gene sequence: CDR1 DFQATT, CDR2 SNEGSKA (reference sequence). The CDR3 spans 15 residues. The CDR3 sequence: CSATGLAGITGELFF. In DNA form, the CDR3 reads TGCAGTGCTACAGGGCTAGCGGGAATTACCGGGGAGCTGTTTTTT.

V usage is TRBV2 and J usage is TRBJ1-5; D remains ambiguous. V was trimmed by 5 bases and J by 4 bases, leaving 9 bases between them. Per germline, CDR1 SNHLY and CDR2 FYNNEI. The CDR3 runs 13 residues. CDR3 amino acids: CASSSSANQPQHF. Written as DNA, the CDR3 is TGTGCCAGCAGTTCTTCCGCGAATCAGCCCCAGCATTTT.

The chain links TRBV20-1 to TRBJ1-6, with D maybe TRBD1 (5 bases). This CDR3 spans 16 amino acids. Germline V gives CDR1 DFQATT, CDR2 SNEGSKA (reference sequence). With 0 bases removed from V and 9 bases from J, the gap between germline ends came to 18 bases. As DNA, the CDR3 is TGCAGTGCTAGAGAGGGAGGGGTCAATTCAGGTTCACCCCTCCACTTT. This translates into CSAREGGVNSGSPLHF.

This chain uses TRBV29-1 with TRBJ1-2; the match to TRBD1 covers 7 bases. V lost 7 bases and J lost 5; bases outside the gene matches: 4. Germline V gives CDR1 SQVTM, CDR2 ANQGSEA. The CDR3 totals 11 residues. The CDR3 bases are TGCAGCGGCGGACAGGAGTATGGCTACACCTTC. Its translation is CSGGQEYGYTF.

This clonotype was found a few times. CDR3 protein: CASSVGTSGNYEQYF. CDR3 bases: TGTGCCAGCTCAGTTGGGACTAGCGGGAACTACGAGCAGTACTTC. The chain has TRBV18 and TRBJ2-7; 13 bases agree with TRBD2. CDR3 length: 15 amino acids. V lost 5 bases to trimming and J lost 3 bases; unmatched junction nucleotides: 4. Germline V gives CDR1 KGHSH, CDR2 LQKENI. Using reference TRBV18 and TRBJ2-7 for the parts outside the CDR3, the full variable domain is NAGVMQNPRHLVRRRGQEARLRCSPMKGHSHVYWYRQLPEEGLKFMVYLQKENIIDESGMPKERFSAEFPKEGPSILRIQQVVRGDSAAYFCASSVGTSGNYEQYFGPGTRLTVT.

This clonotype was picked up a small number of times. The rearrangement uses TRBV28 and TRBJ2-2; 10 nucleotides match TRBD1. Germline CDR1 MDHEN, CDR2 SYDVKM. V lost 6 bases and J lost 5; bases outside the gene matches: 9. CDR3 length: 16 amino acids. The CDR3 protein is CASRTDRGRVTGELFF. CDR3 nucleotide sequence: TGTGCCAGCAGGACCGACAGGGGGCGGGTTACCGGGGAGCTGTTTTTT.

V gene TRBV28 combines with J gene TRBJ2-3; 12 bases fit TRBD1. Germline V gene lookup returns CDR1 MDHEN and CDR2 SYDVKM. The length of the CDR3 is 17 residues. The V gene end was trimmed by 2 bases and the J gene end by 6 bases; junction bases not matched to a gene: 9. The CDR3 coding sequence is TGTGCCAGCAGTTTACCGGCGGGACAGGGGGCATTGGATACGCAGTATTTT. Translation gives CASSLPAGQGALDTQYF. Complete variable domain (other parts from reference TRBV28 and TRBJ2-3): DVKVTQSSRYLVKRTGEKVFLECVQDMDHENMFWYRQDPGLGLRLIYFSYDVKMKEKGDIPEGYSVSREKKERFSLILESASTNQTSMYLCASSLPAGQGALDTQYFGPGTRLTVL.

This clonotype was counted ten times or more. J is TRBJ1-1 and V is TRBV3-1; D is perhaps TRBD1 (6 bases). The germline V gene encodes CDR1 LGHDT and CDR2 YNNKEL (reference sequence). Trimming left V 3 bases short and J 6 bases short, with 14 bases between. CDR3 length: 14 residues. CDR3 region: CASSHSGKGAEAFF. CDR3 DNA: TGTGCCAGCAGCCATTCAGGGAAGGGGGCTGAAGCTTTCTTT.

This clonotype appeared a few times. The chain employs TRBV4-2 and TRBJ2-3; D not certain. The V gene lost 0 bases and the J gene lost 2 bases, with 12 bases spanning the gap. The CDR3 totals 16 residues. Looked up from germline, CDR1 is LGHNA and CDR2 is YNFKEQ. The CDR3 bases are TGTGCCAGCAGCCAAGATCGAGGTCTAGTCACAGATACGCAGTATTTT. As protein: CASSQDRGLVTDTQYF.

This clonotype was recorded at least ten times. This chain links TRBV3-1 with TRBJ2-5; 13 bases are a match to TRBD2. Trimming took 5 bases from V and 5 from J; bases not matched to a gene: 5. There are 15 residues in the CDR3. Germline lookup yields CDR1 LGHDT and CDR2 YNNKEL (reference sequence). CDR3: CASSTLAGGIETQYF. The CDR3 bases are TGTGCCAGCAGCACACTAGCGGGAGGGATCGAGACCCAGTACTTC.

The rearrangement joins TRBV7-2 to TRBJ2-7; D remains ambiguous. The CDR3 has 13 amino acids. Trimming took off 8 bases at V and 3 bases at J, with 14 bases between the two ends. Germline lookup yields CDR1 SGHTA and CDR2 FQGNSA. CDR3 residues: CASGSRSGYEQYF. For the CDR3, the DNA is TGTGCCAGCGGAAGTCGGAGTGGCTACGAGCAGTACTTC.

The chain links TRBV24-1 to TRBJ2-2, with TRBD2 matching over 14 bases. The germline CDR1 and CDR2 sequences are KGHDR and SFDVKD. The CDR3 consists of 16 residues. V lost 5 bases, J lost 6 bases, and 4 bases stayed unmatched. CDR3 residues: CATSATSGRDAGELFF. The CDR3 region has the DNA TGTGCCACCAGTGCGACTAGCGGGAGGGATGCCGGGGAGCTGTTTTTT.